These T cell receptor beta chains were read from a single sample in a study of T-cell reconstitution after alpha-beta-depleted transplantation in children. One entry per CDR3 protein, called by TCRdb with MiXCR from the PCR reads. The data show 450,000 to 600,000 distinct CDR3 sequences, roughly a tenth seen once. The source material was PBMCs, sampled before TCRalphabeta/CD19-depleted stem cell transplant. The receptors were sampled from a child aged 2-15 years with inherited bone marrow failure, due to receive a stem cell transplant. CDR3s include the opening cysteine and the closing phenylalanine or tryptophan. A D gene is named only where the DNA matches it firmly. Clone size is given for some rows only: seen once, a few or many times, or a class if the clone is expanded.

TGTGCCAGCAGGACTAGTTTCGCGGGGGCCCTAACAGATACGCAGTATTTT	CASRTSFAGALTDTQYF	many	NA	TRBV12-3/TRBV12-4	TRBJ2-3
TGTGCCAGCAGTGGCGACGGTTATGAGCAGTTCTTC	CASSGDGYEQFF	few	NA	TRBV6-5	TRBJ2-1
TGTGCCACCAGCAGAGGAGAACTCCGGGACAGGGGGGATACGCAGTATTTT	CATSRGELRDRGDTQYF	many	TRBD1	TRBV15	TRBJ2-3
TGCGCCAGCAGCCAAGAATGGGGACTTGCCTACAATGAGCAGTTCTTC	CASSQEWGLAYNEQFF	many	NA	TRBV4-3	TRBJ2-1
TGCAGCGTTGAAGACGGGGACAGCACTGAAGCTTTCTTT	CSVEDGDSTEAFF	many	TRBD1	TRBV29-1	TRBJ1-1
TGCGCCAGCAGCCCTAGGGGACAGGGCATGAACACTGAAGCTTTCTTT	CASSPRGQGMNTEAFF	many	TRBD1	TRBV5-1	TRBJ1-1
TGTGCCACCGCATGGGACAGGGGTGTTAATGAGCAGTTCTTC	CATAWDRGVNEQFF	many	TRBD1	TRBV10-3	TRBJ2-1
TGTGCCAGCAGAGGGACGGCAACTAATGAAAAACTGTTTTTT	CASRGTATNEKLFF	many	NA	TRBV25-1	TRBJ1-4
TGCAGCGTTGAACTAGCGGAAAACATTCAGTACTTC	CSVELAENIQYF	many	TRBD2	TRBV29-1	TRBJ2-4
TGTGCCAGCAGCCTACTAGCGGGAAACCCCACAGATACGCAGTATTTT	CASSLLAGNPTDTQYF	NA	TRBD2	TRBV6-1	TRBJ2-3
TGTGCCAGTCTCGGTTTGGGGCGCGGGGAGCTGTTTTTT	CASLGLGRGELFF	NA	NA	TRBV12-3/TRBV12-4	TRBJ2-2
TGTGCCAGCAGGAGGGACTTGTCCGCCCTCGAGCAGTACTTC	CASRRDLSALEQYF	many	NA	TRBV12-3/TRBV12-4	TRBJ2-7
TGTGCCAGCAGCTTGCGGGAGGGCCGCACAGATACGCAGTATTTT	CASSLREGRTDTQYF	many	TRBD2	TRBV13	TRBJ2-3
TGTGCCAGCAGCTTAGCGCTGGGGGAGGCGGATGAAAAACTGTTTTTT	CASSLALGEADEKLFF	NA	NA	TRBV7-9	TRBJ1-4
TGTGCCTGGGGGGGACTAGCGGTTTACAATGAGCAGTTCTTC	CAWGGLAVYNEQFF	many	TRBD2	TRBV30	TRBJ2-1
TGTGCCAGCAGCCGAACCGGGACTAGCGGGTTTCGCTCCTACAATGAGCAGTTCTTC	CASSRTGTSGFRSYNEQFF	few	TRBD2	TRBV6-1	TRBJ2-1
TGTGCCAGCTCACCCTTCTCCAGCGGGGACACAGATACGCAGTATTTT	CASSPFSSGDTDTQYF	few	TRBD2	TRBV18	TRBJ2-3
TGCGCCAGCAGCTCCAGGACTAGCGGGATGGTTGTTGAGCAGTTCTTC	CASSSRTSGMVVEQFF	few	TRBD2	TRBV5-1	TRBJ2-1
TGTGCCAGCAGCCCAGGGACAGACCTAGCCAAAAACATTCAGTACTTC	CASSPGTDLAKNIQYF	many	TRBD1	TRBV4-2	TRBJ2-4
TGCAGCGTTACCCCGCCGGGGGGCGGGATTAGCTCCTACAATGAGCAGTTCTTC	CSVTPPGGGISSYNEQFF	many	NA	TRBV29-1	TRBJ2-1
TGCAGCGTTGCATCTGGGACAACCTACGAGCAGTACTTC	CSVASGTTYEQYF	many	NA	TRBV29-1	TRBJ2-7
TGTGCCAGTAGTATAGATCTACCCGGGGAGCTGTTTTTT	CASSIDLPGELFF	many	NA	TRBV19	TRBJ2-2
TGTGCCTGGGAATGGGACCCGAACACCGGGGAGCTGTTTTTT	CAWEWDPNTGELFF	few	NA	TRBV30	TRBJ2-2
TGCAGCGCCACAGGGTACGAGCAGTACTTC	CSATGYEQYF	many	NA	TRBV20-1	TRBJ2-7
TGCAGTGCCCACCGGGACAGCGACTACGAGCAGTACTTC	CSAHRDSDYEQYF	few	TRBD1	TRBV20-1	TRBJ2-7
TGCAGCGTTGCCCAAGGGGACACCACCTACGAGCAGTACTTC	CSVAQGDTTYEQYF	few	NA	TRBV29-1	TRBJ2-7
TGTGCCAGCAGCTTCGCCGGGGTCAGAGATACGCAGTATTTT	CASSFAGVRDTQYF	few	NA	TRBV7-2	TRBJ2-3
TGTGCCAGCAGTTTATCGCAGGGGGCGATCGAAGACGAGCAGTACTTC	CASSLSQGAIEDEQYF	many	TRBD1	TRBV12-3/TRBV12-4	TRBJ2-7
TGCAGTGCTAGGGGGACTAGCGGGAGAAGGCATGAGCAGTTCTTC	CSARGTSGRRHEQFF	many	TRBD2	TRBV20-1	TRBJ2-1
TGTGCCAGCAGTTACCCGCTAGGGGGCACAGATACGCAGTATTTT	CASSYPLGGTDTQYF	NA	NA	TRBV6-5	TRBJ2-3
TGCGCCAGCAGTGAGGTACGGGACTCTGAGCAGTTCTTC	CASSEVRDSEQFF	many	NA	TRBV10-2	TRBJ2-1
TGTGCCATCACCGAAGCCGGGACTAGCGGGAAGAGGGGTGAGCAGTTCTTC	CAITEAGTSGKRGEQFF	NA	TRBD2	TRBV10-3	TRBJ2-1
TGTGCCACCGCGGGACAGGGTACCTATGGCTACACCTTC	CATAGQGTYGYTF	NA	TRBD1	TRBV24-1	TRBJ1-2
TGTGCCAGCAGCCCCACCAGGGCCTATGGCTACACCTTC	CASSPTRAYGYTF	few	NA	TRBV11-2	TRBJ1-2
TGCAGCGTTGACGTTCTAGCGTTTCAGTTCTTC	CSVDVLAFQFF	many	NA	TRBV29-1	TRBJ2-1
TGTGCCAGCAGCTTCCGACGACTAGCGGAGTCTCGCAATGAGCAGTTCTTC	CASSFRRLAESRNEQFF	many	TRBD2	TRBV7-9	TRBJ2-1
TGCGCCAGCAGCGGTAGCGGGAGGGCCGTGGACGAGCAGTACTTC	CASSGSGRAVDEQYF	many	TRBD2	TRBV5-1	TRBJ2-7
TGTGCCAGTACACAGGGTCCTGGGAATCAGCCCCAGCATTTT	CASTQGPGNQPQHF	NA	NA	TRBV19	TRBJ1-5
TGTGCCAGCAGCTTTCTGCTTCGCTCCGAGCAGTACTTC	CASSFLLRSEQYF	many	NA	TRBV7-6	TRBJ2-7
TGTGCCAGCAGCTTAGTATTGGCTAGCGTAACCTACGAGCAGTACTTC	CASSLVLASVTYEQYF	many	NA	TRBV7-9	TRBJ2-7
TGTGCCAGCAGCTTGGACTCCGGAGCCGGGGAGCTGTTTTTT	CASSLDSGAGELFF	many	NA	TRBV7-9	TRBJ2-2
TGTGCCAGCAGCTTGGAGCTCTCGGGACAGGAGTGCTTC	CASSLELSGQECF	many	TRBD1	TRBV5-6	TRBJ2-5
TGCGCCAGCAGCCAAGGAGGCTTAGCGGGAGATACGCAGTATTTT	CASSQGGLAGDTQYF	NA	TRBD2	TRBV4-3	TRBJ2-3
TGCAGCGTTAACCACTCTTACGAGCAGTACTTC	CSVNHSYEQYF	many	NA	TRBV29-1	TRBJ2-7
TGTGCCAGCAGCTTGGTCCTTCACCAAGAGACCCAGTACTTC	CASSLVLHQETQYF	many	NA	TRBV5-6	TRBJ2-5
TGCGCCAGCAGCCCGATGACTAGCGGGTACGAGCAGTACTTC	CASSPMTSGYEQYF	many	TRBD2	TRBV4-3	TRBJ2-7
TGTGCCAGCAGCCAACCACGGAGCACAGATACGCAGTATTTT	CASSQPRSTDTQYF	NA	NA	TRBV4-2	TRBJ2-3
TGTGCCAGCAGCCCCCGCCTGCGAGGGGAGCAGTACTTC	CASSPRLRGEQYF	many	NA	TRBV14	TRBJ2-7
TGTGCCAGCAGTTTATGGGGTCGAGGGAGGTCCTACGAGCAGTACTTC	CASSLWGRGRSYEQYF	few	NA	TRBV27	TRBJ2-7
TGTGCCAGCAGCTTAGATGCCCGCTTAGCGGCCACCTACGAGCAGTACTTC	CASSLDARLAATYEQYF	NA	NA	TRBV11-2	TRBJ2-7
TGTGCCAGCAGCTTGACAGGGGACAGCTCTGGGGCCAACGTCCTGACTTTC	CASSLTGDSSGANVLTF	many	TRBD1	TRBV7-2	TRBJ2-6
TGCAGTGCTAGAGATTCCGGGCAAGCTCCCAATGGGGCCCAGCATTTT	CSARDSGQAPNGAQHF	many	NA	TRBV20-1	TRBJ1-5
TGTGCCAGCAGCGTAGGGGGCAATACAGGGGATGAGCAGTTCTTC	CASSVGGNTGDEQFF	many	TRBD1	TRBV9	TRBJ2-1
TGTGCCAGCAGGGACTCTCTAATACACGAGCAGTTCTTC	CASRDSLIHEQFF	many	NA	TRBV12-3/TRBV12-4	TRBJ2-1
TGCAGTGCTAGCACGGTCAGCTCCTACAATGAGCAGTTCTTC	CSASTVSSYNEQFF	NA	NA	TRBV20-1	TRBJ2-1
TGTGCCAGCAGCCTGATCACAGATCTCCCTGAAGCTTTCTTT	CASSLITDLPEAFF	NA	NA	TRBV5-4	TRBJ1-1
TGCAGCGTACGGCACAGGGGACGTTCAGCGGGAGGGCAGAATGAGCAGTTCTTC	CSVRHRGRSAGGQNEQFF	many	TRBD2	TRBV29-1	TRBJ2-1
TGTGCCAGCAGTTTCCAAGGGGTTGGATTGAATGAGCAGTTCTTC	CASSFQGVGLNEQFF	many	NA	TRBV28	TRBJ2-1
TGTGCCAGCAGTTTAGGACAGGCATCCTATGGCTACACCTTC	CASSLGQASYGYTF	NA	NA	TRBV12-3/TRBV12-4	TRBJ1-2
TGTGCCAGCAGTTTGGACAGCGGGGGCAATCAGCCCCAGCATTTT	CASSLDSGGNQPQHF	few	NA	TRBV12-3/TRBV12-4	TRBJ1-5